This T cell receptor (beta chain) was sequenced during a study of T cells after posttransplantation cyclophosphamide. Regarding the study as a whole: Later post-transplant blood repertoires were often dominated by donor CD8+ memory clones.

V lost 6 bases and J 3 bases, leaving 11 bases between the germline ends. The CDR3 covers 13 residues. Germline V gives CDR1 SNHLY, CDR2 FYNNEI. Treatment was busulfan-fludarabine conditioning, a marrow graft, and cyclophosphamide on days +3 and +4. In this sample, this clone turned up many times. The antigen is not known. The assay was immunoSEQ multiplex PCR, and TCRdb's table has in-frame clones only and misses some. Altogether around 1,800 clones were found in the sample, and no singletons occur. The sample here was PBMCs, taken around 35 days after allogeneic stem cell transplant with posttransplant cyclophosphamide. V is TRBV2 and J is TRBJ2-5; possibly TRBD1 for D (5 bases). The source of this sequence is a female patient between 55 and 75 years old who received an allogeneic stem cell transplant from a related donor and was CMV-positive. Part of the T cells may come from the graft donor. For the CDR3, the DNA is TGTGCCAGCAGGGCAGACAGAGAAGAGACCCAGTACTTC. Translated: CASRADREETQYF.